This T cell receptor (beta chain) stems from a study of PD-L1 blockade in urothelial cancer. The time point: pretreatment peripheral blood. Each individual provided 1 to 8 samples (taken pretreatment and on-treatment). Synthetic TCR analog templates were spiked into each PCR. The protocol was immunoSEQ multiplex PCR, while the TCRdb copy is restricted to in-frame clones and leaves out a portion. The sample carries approximately 52,000 clones, approximately 72% recorded once. The CDR3 length is 15 residues. Trimming at V came to 10 bases and at J to 0 bases, leaving 11 bases not matched to a gene. CDR1 ENHRY and CDR2 SYGVKD come from the germline V gene.

The sample consisted of PBMCs, taken around atezolizumab (anti-PD-L1) treatment. This clonotype was obtained from a man aged 65-85 years with urothelial cancer. This chain joins TRBV10-3 and TRBJ1-1; 7 nucleotides match TRBD1. Here the CDR3 reads CATKGTANMNTEAFF. DNA of the CDR3: TGTGCCACCAAGGGGACAGCTAACATGAACACTGAAGCTTTCTTT.